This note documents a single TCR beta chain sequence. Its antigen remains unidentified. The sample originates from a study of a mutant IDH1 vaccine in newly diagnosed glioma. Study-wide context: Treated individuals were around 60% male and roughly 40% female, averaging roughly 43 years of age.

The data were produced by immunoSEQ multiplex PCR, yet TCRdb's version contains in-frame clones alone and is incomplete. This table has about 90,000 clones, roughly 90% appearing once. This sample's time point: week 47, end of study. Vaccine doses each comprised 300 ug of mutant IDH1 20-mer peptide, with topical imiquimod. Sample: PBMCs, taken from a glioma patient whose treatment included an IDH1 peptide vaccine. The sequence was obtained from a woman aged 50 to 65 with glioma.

This chain's CDR3 is CASSPDGETYEQYF. The CDR3, as DNA: TGTGCCAGCAGCCCGGACGGGGAAACCTACGAGCAGTACTTC. The chain uses TRBV5-6 and TRBJ2-7; perhaps TRBD2 as D (5 bases). V was cut by 4 bases and J by 2 bases, with 13 bases left in between. CDR3 size: 14 residues. CDR1 and CDR2 from the germline V gene are SGHDT and YYEEEE. The full variable domain, in which reference TRBV5-6 and TRBJ2-7 provide the parts outside the CDR3, is DAGVTQSPTHLIKTRGQQVTLRCSPKSGHDTVSWYQQALGQGPQFIFQYYEEEERQRGNFPDRFSGHQFPNYSSELNVNALLLGDSALYLCASSPDGETYEQYFGPGTRLTVT.